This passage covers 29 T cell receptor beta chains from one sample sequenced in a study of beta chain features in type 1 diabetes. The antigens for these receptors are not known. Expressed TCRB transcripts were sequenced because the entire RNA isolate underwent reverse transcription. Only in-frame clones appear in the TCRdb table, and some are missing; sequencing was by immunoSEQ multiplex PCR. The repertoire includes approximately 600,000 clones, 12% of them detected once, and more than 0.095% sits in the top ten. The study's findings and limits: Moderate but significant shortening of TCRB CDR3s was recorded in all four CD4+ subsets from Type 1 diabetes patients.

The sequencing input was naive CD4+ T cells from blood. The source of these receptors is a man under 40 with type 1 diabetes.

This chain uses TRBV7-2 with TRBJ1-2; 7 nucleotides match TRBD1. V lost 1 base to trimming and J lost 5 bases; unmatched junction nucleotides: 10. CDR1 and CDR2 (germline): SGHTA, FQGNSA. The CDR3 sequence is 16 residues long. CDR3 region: CASSLVHTGAGYGYTF. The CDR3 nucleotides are TGTGCCAGCAGCTTAGTTCACACAGGGGCGGGGTATGGCTACACCTTC.

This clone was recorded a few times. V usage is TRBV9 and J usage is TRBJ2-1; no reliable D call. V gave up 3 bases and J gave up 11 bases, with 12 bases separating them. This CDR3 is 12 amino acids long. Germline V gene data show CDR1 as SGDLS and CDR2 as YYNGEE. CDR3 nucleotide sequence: TGTGCCAGCAGCGATGAGCCCAGCCAGCAGTTCTTC. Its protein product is CASSDEPSQQFF.

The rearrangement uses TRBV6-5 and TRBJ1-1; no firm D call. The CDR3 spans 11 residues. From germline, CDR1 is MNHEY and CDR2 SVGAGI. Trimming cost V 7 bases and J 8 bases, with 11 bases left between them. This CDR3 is CASKEAAEAFF. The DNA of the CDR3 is TGTGCCAGCAAAGAGGCGGCCGAAGCTTTCTTT.

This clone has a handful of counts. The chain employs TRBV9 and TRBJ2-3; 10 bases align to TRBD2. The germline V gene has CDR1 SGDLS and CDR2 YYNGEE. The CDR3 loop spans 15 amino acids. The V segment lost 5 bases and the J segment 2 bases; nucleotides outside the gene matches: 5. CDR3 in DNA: TGTGCCAGCAGTAAGCGGGGGGGAAACACAGATACGCAGTATTTT. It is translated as CASSKRGGNTDTQYF.

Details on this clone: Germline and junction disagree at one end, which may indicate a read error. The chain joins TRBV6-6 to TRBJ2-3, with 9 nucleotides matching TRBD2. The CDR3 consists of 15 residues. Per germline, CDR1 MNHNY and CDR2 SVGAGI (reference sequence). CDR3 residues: CAISDLAGSTDTQYF. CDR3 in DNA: TGTGCCATCAGTGATCTAGCGGGGAGCACAGATACGCAGTATTTT.

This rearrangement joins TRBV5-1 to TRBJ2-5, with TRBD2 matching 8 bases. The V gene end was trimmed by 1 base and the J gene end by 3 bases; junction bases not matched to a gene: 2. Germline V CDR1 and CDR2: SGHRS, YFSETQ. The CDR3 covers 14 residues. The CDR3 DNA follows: TGCGCCAGCAGCTTGAGCGGGGGTGAAGAGACCCAGTACTTC. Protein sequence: CASSLSGGEETQYF.

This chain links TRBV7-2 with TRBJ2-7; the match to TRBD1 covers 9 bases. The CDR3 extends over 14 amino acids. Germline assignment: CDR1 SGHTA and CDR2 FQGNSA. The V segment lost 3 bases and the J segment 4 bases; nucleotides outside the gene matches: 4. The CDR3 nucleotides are TGTGCCAGCAGCTTCGGGGACAGGGCGTACGAGCAGTACTTC. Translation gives CASSFGDRAYEQYF. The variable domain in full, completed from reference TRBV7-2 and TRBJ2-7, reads GAGVSQSPSNKVTEKGKDVELRCDPISGHTALYWYRQSLGQGLEFLIYFQGNSAPDKSGLPSDRFSAERTGGSVSTLTIQRTQQEDSAVYLCASSFGDRAYEQYFGPGTRLTVT.

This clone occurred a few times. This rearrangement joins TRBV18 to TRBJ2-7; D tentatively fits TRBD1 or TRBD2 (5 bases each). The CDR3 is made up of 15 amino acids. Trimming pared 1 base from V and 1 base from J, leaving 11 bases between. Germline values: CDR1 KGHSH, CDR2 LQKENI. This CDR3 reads CASSPRGTASYEQYF. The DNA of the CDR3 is TGTGCCAGCTCACCACGGGGGACGGCGTCCTACGAGCAGTACTTC. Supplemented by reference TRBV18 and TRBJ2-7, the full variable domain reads NAGVMQNPRHLVRRRGQEARLRCSPMKGHSHVYWYRQLPEEGLKFMVYLQKENIIDESGMPKERFSAEFPKEGPSILRIQQVVRGDSAAYFCASSPRGTASYEQYFGPGTRLTVT.

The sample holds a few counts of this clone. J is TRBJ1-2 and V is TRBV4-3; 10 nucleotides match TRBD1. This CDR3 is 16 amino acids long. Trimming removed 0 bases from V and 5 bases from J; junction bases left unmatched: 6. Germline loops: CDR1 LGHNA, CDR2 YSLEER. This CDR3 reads CASSQDLSGQGYGYTF. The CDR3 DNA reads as TGCGCCAGCAGCCAAGATCTTTCGGGACAGGGGTATGGCTACACCTTC.

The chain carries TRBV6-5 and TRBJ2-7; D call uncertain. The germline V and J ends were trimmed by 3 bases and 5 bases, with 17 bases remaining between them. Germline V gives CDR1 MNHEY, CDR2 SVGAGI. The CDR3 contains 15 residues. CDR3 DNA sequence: TGTGCCAGCAGTTATCAGCTTCTGGGAATCGACGAGCAGTACTTC. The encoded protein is CASSYQLLGIDEQYF.

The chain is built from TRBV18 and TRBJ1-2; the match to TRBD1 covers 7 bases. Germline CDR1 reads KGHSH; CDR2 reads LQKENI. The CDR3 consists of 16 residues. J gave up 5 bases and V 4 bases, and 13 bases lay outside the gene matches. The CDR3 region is CASSLAPRDRRYGYTF. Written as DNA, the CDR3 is TGTGCCAGCTCACTAGCCCCAAGGGACAGACGTTATGGCTACACCTTC. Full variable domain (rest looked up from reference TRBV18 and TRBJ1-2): NAGVMQNPRHLVRRRGQEARLRCSPMKGHSHVYWYRQLPEEGLKFMVYLQKENIIDESGMPKERFSAEFPKEGPSILRIQQVVRGDSAAYFCASSLAPRDRRYGYTFGSGTRLTVV.

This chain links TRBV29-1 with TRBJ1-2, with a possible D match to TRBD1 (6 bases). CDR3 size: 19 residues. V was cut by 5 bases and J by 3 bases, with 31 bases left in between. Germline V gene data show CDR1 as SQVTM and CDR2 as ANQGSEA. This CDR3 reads CSVNGEQQTGDVPYYGYTF. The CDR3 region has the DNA TGCAGCGTTAACGGGGAGCAGCAGACAGGCGATGTTCCCTACTATGGCTACACCTTC.

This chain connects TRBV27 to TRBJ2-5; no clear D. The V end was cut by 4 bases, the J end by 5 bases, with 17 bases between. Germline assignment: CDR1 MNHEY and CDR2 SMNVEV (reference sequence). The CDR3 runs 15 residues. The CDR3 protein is CASSSMGLGPETQYF. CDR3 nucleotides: TGTGCCAGCAGTTCAATGGGTCTTGGGCCCGAGACCCAGTACTTC.

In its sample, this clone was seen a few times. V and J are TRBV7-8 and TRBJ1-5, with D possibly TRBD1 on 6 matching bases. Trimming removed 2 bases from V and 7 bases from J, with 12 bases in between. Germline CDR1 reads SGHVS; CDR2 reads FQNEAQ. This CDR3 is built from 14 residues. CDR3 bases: TGTGCCAGCAGCTTATACGGCAGGGGACAGCCCCAGCATTTT. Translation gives CASSLYGRGQPQHF. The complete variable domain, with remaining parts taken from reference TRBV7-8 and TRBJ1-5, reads GAGVSQSPRYKVAKRGQDVALRCDPISGHVSLFWYQQALGQGPEFLTYFQNEAQLDKSGLPSDRFFAERPEGSVSTLKIQRTQQEDSAVYLCASSLYGRGQPQHFGDGTRLSIL.

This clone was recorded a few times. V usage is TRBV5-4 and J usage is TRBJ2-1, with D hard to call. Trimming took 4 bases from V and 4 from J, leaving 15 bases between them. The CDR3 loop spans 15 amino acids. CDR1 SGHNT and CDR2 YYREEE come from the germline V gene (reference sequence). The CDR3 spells CASSPATNSYNEQFF. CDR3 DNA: TGTGCCAGCAGCCCAGCGACCAACTCTTACAATGAGCAGTTCTTC.

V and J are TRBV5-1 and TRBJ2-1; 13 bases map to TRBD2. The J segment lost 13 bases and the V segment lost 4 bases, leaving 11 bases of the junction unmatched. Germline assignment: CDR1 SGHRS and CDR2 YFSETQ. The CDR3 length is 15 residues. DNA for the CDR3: TGCGCCAGCAGCACGGGGACTAGCGGGGTGTTTTCTCAGTTCTTC. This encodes CASSTGTSGVFSQFF.

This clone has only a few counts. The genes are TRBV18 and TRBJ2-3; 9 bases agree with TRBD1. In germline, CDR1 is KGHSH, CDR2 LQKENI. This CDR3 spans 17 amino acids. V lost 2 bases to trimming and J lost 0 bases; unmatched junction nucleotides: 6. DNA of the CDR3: TGTGCCAGCTCACCAGCCGGGACAGGGACTAGCACAGATACGCAGTATTTT. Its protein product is CASSPAGTGTSTDTQYF.

The CDR3 DNA reads as TGTGCCAGCAGCGAAGGACTAGCGGGGGGCACCTACGAGCAGTACTTC. It yields the protein CASSEGLAGGTYEQYF. The chain uses TRBV7-6 and TRBJ2-7; 14 bases map to TRBD2. V was clipped by 5 bases and J by 2 bases; unmatched bases: 5. The CDR3 length is 16 residues. Germline loops: CDR1 SGHVS, CDR2 FNYEAQ.

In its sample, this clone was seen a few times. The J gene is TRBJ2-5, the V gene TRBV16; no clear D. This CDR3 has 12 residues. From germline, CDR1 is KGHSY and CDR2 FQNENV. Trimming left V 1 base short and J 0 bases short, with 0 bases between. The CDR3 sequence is CASSQYQETQYF. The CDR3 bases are TGTGCCAGCAGCCAATACCAAGAGACCCAGTACTTC.

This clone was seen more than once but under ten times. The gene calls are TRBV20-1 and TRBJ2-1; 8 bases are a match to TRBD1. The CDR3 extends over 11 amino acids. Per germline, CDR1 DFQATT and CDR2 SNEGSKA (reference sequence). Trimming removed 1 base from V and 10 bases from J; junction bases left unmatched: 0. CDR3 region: CSARGTGEQFF. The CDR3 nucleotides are TGCAGTGCTAGAGGGACAGGGGAGCAGTTCTTC.

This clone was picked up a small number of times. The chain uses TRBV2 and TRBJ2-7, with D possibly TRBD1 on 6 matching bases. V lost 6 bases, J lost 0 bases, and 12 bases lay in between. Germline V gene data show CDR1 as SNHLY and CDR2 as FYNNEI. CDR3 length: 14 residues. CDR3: CASSRQESSYEQYF. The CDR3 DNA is TGTGCCAGCAGCCGACAGGAGAGCTCCTACGAGCAGTACTTC.

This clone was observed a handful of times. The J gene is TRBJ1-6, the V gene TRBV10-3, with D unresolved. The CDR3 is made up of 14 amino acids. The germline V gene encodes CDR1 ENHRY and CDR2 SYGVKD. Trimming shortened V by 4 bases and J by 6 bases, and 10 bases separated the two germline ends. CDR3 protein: CAISVAASNSPLHF. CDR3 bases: TGTGCCATCAGTGTTGCAGCGAGTAATTCACCCCTCCACTTT.

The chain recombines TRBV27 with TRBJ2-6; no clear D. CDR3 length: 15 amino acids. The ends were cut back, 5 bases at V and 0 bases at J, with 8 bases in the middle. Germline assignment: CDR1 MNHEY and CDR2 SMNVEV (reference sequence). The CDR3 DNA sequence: TGTGCCAGCAGTATCCAGAGCTCTGGGGCCAACGTCCTGACTTTC. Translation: CASSIQSSGANVLTF.

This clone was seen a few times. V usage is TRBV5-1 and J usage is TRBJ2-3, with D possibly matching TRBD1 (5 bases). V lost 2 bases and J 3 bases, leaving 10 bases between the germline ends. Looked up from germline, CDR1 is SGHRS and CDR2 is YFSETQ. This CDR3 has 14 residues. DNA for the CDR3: TGCGCCAGCAGCTTAGGCAGGGTAACAGATACGCAGTATTTT. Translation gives CASSLGRVTDTQYF.

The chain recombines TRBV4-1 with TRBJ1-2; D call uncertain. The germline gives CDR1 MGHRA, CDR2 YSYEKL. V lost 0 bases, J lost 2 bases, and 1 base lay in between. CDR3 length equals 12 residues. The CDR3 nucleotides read TGCGCCAGCAGCCAAGACAACTATGGCTACACCTTC. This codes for CASSQDNYGYTF.

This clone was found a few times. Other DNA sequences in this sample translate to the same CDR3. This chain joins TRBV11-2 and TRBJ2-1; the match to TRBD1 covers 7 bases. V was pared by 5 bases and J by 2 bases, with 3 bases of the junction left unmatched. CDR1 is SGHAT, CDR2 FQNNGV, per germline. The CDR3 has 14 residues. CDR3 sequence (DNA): TGTGCCAGCAGCCTTGGGACAGCCTACAATGAGCAGTTCTTC. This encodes CASSLGTAYNEQFF.

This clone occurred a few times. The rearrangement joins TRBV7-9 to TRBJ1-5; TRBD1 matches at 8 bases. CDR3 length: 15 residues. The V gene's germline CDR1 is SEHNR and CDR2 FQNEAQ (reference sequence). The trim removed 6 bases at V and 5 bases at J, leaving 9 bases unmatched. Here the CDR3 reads CASSLDRVGYQPQHF. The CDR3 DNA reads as TGTGCCAGCAGTCTGGACAGGGTTGGTTATCAGCCCCAGCATTTT.

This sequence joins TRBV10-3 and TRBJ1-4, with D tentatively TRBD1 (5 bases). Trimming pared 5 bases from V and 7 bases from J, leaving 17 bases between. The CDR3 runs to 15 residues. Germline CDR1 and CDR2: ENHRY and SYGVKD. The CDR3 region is CAISKLGVSGEKLFF. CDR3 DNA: TGTGCCATCAGTAAACTAGGGGTGTCGGGTGAAAAACTGTTTTTT.

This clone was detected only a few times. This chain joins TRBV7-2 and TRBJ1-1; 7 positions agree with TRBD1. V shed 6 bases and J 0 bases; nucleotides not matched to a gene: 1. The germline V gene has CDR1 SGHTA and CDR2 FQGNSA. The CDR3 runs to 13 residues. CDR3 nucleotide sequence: TGTGCCAGCAGGACAGGGCTGAACACTGAAGCTTTCTTT. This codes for CASRTGLNTEAFF.